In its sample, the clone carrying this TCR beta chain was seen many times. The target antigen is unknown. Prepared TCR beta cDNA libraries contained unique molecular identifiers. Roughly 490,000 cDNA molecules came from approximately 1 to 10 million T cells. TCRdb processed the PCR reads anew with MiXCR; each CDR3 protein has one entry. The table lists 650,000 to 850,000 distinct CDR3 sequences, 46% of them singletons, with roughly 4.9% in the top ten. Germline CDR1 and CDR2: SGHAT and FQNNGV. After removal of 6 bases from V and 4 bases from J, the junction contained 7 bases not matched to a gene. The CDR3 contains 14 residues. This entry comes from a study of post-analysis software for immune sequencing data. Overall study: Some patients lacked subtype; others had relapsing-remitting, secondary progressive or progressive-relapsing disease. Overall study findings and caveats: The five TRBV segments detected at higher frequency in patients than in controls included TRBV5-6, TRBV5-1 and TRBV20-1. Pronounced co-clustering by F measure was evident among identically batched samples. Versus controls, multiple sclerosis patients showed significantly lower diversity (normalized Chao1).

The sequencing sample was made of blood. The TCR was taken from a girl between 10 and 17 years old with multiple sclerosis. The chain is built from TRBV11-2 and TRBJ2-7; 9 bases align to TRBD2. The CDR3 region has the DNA TGTGCCAGCAGTTTGGGGACTAGCAGATACGAGCAGTACTTC. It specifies CASSLGTSRYEQYF.